This T cell receptor (beta chain) came from a study of cytomegalovirus exposure and HLA in healthy donors. General study findings and limits: Later analysis reportedly placed an Asian-associated ancestry cluster below the approximately 730-donor mean in N-insertions.

Turning to this clone: Its target is unknown.

Primers included in the PCR were 60 Vbeta and 13 Jbeta primers. TCRdb's copy holds only in-frame clones and misses some; the assay was immunoSEQ multiplex PCR. The data hold under 140,000 clones, with around four fifths observed a single time. This CDR3 has 13 residues. CDR1 is SNHLY and CDR2 is FYNNEI in the germline V gene. V lost 10 bases to trimming and J lost 3 bases; unmatched junction nucleotides: 8. The chain is built from TRBV2 and TRBJ1-1, with TRBD1 identical over 7 bases. This sequence was found in a woman aged 60 to 75 in good health and CMV-seropositive. Sample: PBMCs. CDR3 in DNA: TGTGCCATCACAGGGGAGAGGGACACTGAAGCTTTCTTT. Its translation is CAITGERDTEAFF.